This T cell receptor (beta chain) was captured by sequencing in a study of CD8 T cells in Susac syndrome. Study-wide points: The study acknowledged a relatively small number of individuals in its TCR sequencing and HLA analysis.

The CDR3 is made up of 12 amino acids. The V end lost 8 bases, the J end lost 4 bases, and 11 bases lay between the germline ends. Germline V CDR1 and CDR2: LNHDA, SQIVND (reference sequence). Treatment-naive patients with stable or active relapsing-remitting disease were the multiple sclerosis controls. RNA amounts of about 0.45 to 1 ug underwent reverse transcription with random hexamers. TCRdb redid the calling of the immunoSEQ multiplex PCR reads with MiXCR, one entry per CDR3 protein. The sample lists roughly 330,000 distinct CDR3 sequences; 90% to 95% were seen once. Of note for this clonotype: The antigen remains undetermined.

The sequencing input was CD4+ T cells from PBMCs. The receptor's source is a human donor with multiple sclerosis. The gene calls are TRBV19 and TRBJ1-1, with D tentatively TRBD1 (5 bases). CDR3 protein: CASSRDGTEAFF. The CDR3 DNA follows: TGTGCCAGTTCCAGGGACGGCACTGAAGCTTTCTTT.